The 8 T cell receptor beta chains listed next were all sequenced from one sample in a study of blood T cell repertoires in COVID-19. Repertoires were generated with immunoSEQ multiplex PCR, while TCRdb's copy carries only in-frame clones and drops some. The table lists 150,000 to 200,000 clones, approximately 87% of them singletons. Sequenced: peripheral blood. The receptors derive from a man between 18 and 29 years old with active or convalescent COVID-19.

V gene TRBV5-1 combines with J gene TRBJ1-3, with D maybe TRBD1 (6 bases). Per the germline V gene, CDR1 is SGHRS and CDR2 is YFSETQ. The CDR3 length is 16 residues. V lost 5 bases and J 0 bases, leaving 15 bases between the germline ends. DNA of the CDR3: TGCGCCAGCAGTGACGCCGGGACATTCTCTGGAAACACCATATATTTT. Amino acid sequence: CASSDAGTFSGNTIYF.

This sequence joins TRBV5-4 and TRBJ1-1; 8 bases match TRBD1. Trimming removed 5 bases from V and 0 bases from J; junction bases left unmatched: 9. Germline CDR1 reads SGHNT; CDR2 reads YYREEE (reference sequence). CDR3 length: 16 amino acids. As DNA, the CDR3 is TGTGCCAGCAGTGAAGCAGGGGGCCTAATGAACACTGAAGCTTTCTTT. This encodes CASSEAGGLMNTEAFF.

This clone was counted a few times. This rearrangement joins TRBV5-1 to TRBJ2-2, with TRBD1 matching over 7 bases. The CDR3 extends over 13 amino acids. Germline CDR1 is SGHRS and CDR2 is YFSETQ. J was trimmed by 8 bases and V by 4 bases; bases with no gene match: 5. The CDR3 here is CASSLGTAGELFF. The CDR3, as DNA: TGCGCCAGCAGCCTCGGGACAGCTGGGGAGCTGTTTTTT.

In nucleotides, the CDR3 is TGTGCCAGCAGTTACTCCACAGGGGGCTGGTATTCACCCCTCCACTTT. This gives the protein CASSYSTGGWYSPLHF. The V gene is TRBV6-5, the J gene TRBJ1-6; 9 positions agree with TRBD1. This CDR3 has 16 amino acids. Germline V CDR1 and CDR2: MNHEY, SVGAGI. The V segment lost 0 bases and the J segment 8 bases; nucleotides outside the gene matches: 5.

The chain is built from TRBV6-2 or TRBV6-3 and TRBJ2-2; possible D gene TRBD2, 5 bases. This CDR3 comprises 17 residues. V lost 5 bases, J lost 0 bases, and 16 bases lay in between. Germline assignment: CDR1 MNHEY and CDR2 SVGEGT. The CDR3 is CASSPYRAGPNTGELFF. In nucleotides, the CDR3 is TGTGCCAGCAGTCCCTACCGCGCGGGCCCGAACACCGGGGAGCTGTTTTTT.

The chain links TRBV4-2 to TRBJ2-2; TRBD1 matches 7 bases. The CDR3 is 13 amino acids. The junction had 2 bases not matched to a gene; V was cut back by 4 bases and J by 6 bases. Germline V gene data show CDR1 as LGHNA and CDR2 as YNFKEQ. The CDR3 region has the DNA TGTGCCAGCAGCCTCACAGGGGCCGGGGAGCTGTTTTTT. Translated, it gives CASSLTGAGELFF.

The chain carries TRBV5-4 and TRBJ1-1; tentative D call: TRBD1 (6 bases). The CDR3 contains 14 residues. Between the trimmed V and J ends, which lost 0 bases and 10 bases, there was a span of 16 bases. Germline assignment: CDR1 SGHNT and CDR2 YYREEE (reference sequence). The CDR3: CASSLEIQGTSAFF. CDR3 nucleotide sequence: TGTGCCAGCAGCTTGGAGATACAGGGTACATCAGCTTTCTTT.

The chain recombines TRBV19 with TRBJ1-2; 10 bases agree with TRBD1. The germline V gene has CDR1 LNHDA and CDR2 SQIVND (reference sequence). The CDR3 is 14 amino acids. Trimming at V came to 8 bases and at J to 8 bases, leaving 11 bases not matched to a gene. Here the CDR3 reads CASLPGQGLWGYTF. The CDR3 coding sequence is TGTGCCAGTCTTCCGGGACAGGGGTTGTGGGGCTACACCTTC.